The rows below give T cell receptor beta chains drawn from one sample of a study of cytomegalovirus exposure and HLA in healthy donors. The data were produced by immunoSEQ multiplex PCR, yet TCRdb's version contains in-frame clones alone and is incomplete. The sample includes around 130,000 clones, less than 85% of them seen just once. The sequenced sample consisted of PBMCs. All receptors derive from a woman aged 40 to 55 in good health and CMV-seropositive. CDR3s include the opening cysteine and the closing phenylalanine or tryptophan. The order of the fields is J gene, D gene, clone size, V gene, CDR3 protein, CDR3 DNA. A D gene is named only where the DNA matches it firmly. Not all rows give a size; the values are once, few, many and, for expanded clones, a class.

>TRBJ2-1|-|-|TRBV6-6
CASSFPESSYNEQFF
TGTGCCAGCAGTTTTCCCGAGAGCTCCTACAATGAGCAGTTCTTC
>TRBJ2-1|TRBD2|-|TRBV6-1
CASSETAGGYNEQFF
TGTGCCAGCAGTGAAACCGCGGGAGGGTACAATGAGCAGTTCTTC
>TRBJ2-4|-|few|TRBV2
CASSVGEGVKNIQYF
TGTGCCAGCAGTGTCGGAGAGGGGGTAAAAAACATTCAGTACTTC
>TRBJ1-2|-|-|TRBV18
CASSPAGLSGGYTF
TGTGCCAGCTCACCGGCAGGCCTTTCGGGGGGCTACACCTTC
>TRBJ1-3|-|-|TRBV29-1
CSVESSSGNTIYF
TGCAGCGTTGAAAGTAGCTCTGGAAACACCATATATTTT
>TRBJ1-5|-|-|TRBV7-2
CASSLAPGVYQPQHF
TGTGCCAGCAGCTTAGCTCCGGGGGTATACCAGCCCCAGCATTTT
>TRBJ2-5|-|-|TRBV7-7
CASSPGLQETQYF
TGTGCTAGCAGCCCGGGACTTCAAGAGACCCAGTACTTC
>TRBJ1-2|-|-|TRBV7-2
CASSFRQSFYGYTF
TGTGCCAGCAGCTTCAGACAGTCCTTCTATGGCTACACCTTC
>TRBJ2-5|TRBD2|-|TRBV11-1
CASSLGLAKETQYF
TGTGCCAGCAGCTTAGGACTAGCGAAAGAGACCCAGTACTTC
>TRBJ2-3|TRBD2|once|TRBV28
CASKASGNTDTQYF
TGTGCCAGCAAAGCTAGCGGGAACACAGATACGCAGTATTTT
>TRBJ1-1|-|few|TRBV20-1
CSAGRQSSTTF
TGCAGTGCTGGAAGACAGTCGTCGACGACCTTT
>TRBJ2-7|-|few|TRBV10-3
CASSLRDGQPYEQYF
TGTGCCAGCAGCCTCAGAGACGGACAGCCCTACGAGCAGTACTTC
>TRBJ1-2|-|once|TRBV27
CASSINGNYGYTF
TGTGCCAGCAGTATAAACGGGAACTATGGCTACACCTTC
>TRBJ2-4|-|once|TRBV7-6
CASSLVPRAKNIQYF
TGTGCCAGCAGCTTAGTCCCCCGGGCCAAAAACATTCAGTACTTC
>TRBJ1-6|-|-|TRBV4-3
CASSQDAGGNSPLHF
TGCGCCAGCAGCCAAGATGCCGGGGGGAATTCACCCCTCCACTTT
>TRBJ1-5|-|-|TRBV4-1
CASSQPGRVAGQPQHF
TGCGCCAGCAGCCAACCAGGACGGGTAGCGGGCCAGCCCCAGCATTTT
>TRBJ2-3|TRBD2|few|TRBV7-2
CASRSGLADTQYF
TGTGCCAGCAGGTCAGGACTAGCAGATACGCAGTATTTT
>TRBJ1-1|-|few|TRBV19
CAVLAVNTEAFF
TGTGCCGTACTAGCGGTGAACACTGAAGCTTTCTTT
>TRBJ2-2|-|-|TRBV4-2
CASSQDRGGLASDGELFF
TGTGCCAGCAGCCAAGATAGGGGGGGGCTAGCCTCTGACGGGGAGCTGTTTTTT
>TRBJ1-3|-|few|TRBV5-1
CASSPEGSGNTIYF
TGCGCCAGCAGCCCGGAGGGGTCAGGAAACACCATATATTTT
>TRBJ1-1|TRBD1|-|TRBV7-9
CASSRPTGPLNTEAFF
TGTGCCAGCAGCCGGCCGACAGGGCCCTTGAACACTGAAGCTTTCTTT
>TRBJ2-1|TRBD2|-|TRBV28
CASSALAGVDEQFF
TGTGCCAGCAGCGCACTAGCGGGAGTGGATGAGCAGTTCTTC
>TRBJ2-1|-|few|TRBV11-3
CASSGLSDEQFF
TGTGCCAGCAGTGGGCTATCGGATGAGCAGTTCTTC
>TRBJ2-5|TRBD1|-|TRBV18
CASSPRQGTVAETQYF
TGTGCCAGCTCACCCCGACAGGGGACGGTAGCAGAGACCCAGTACTTC
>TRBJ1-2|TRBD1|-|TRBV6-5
CASGQARHGYTF
TGTGCCAGCGGACAGGCCAGACATGGCTACACCTTC
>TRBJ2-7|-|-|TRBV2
CASSYIRGVTYEQYF
TGTGCCAGCAGTTATATCAGGGGAGTAACCTACGAGCAGTACTTC